The TCR beta chain under discussion was sequenced for a study of cytomegalovirus exposure and HLA in healthy donors. Sequencing was performed with immunoSEQ multiplex PCR; in TCRdb, only in-frame clones are kept and a portion is missing. This table holds 95,000 to 150,000 clones, roughly 87% found once. Points on this clone: Its target is not known.

Germline V gene sequence: CDR1 SNHLY, CDR2 FYNNEI. The CDR3 runs to 15 residues. V was clipped by 5 bases and J by 7 bases, with 18 bases between them. General study points: Reportedly, cytomegalovirus status was diagnosed with high sensitivity and specificity. The study designated 160 or so TCR beta chains cytomegalovirus-associated. In vitro checks showed that a few CMV-associated chains really do target CMV antigens.

The donors were in the approximately 120-subject validation cohort; that cohort was separate from the 666-subject first cohort. V is TRBV2 and J is TRBJ1-5; a weak D match, TRBD1 (5 bases). The clonotype comes from a woman between 18 and 29 years old in good health and CMV-seronegative. The sample taken for sequencing was PBMCs. The CDR3 bases are TGTGCCAGCAGTCCTGGACACGCATTTACCCAGCCCCAGCATTTT. This sequence encodes CASSPGHAFTQPQHF.